One sample yielded the 7 T cell receptor beta chains listed below, sequenced in a study of T cell repertoires in breast cancer. During the second nested PCR, blocking oligonucleotides suppressed genes that were not paired. TCRdb re-called the emulsion pairing reads through MiXCR, storing one row per CDR3 protein. The sample yields roughly 40,000 distinct CDR3 sequences, about 48% seen once. An expanded emulsion RT-PCR with primers for all TCR V genes paired CD8+ T cell chains. The sample was CD8+ T cells. The receptors stem from a pool of human donors with breast cancer or a healthy control (not recorded which).

The rearrangement links TRBV7-2 to TRBJ1-1, with D possibly TRBD1 on 5 matching bases. The CDR3 is 16 residues long. Germline CDR1 reads SGHTA; CDR2 reads FQGNSA. V was trimmed by 2 bases and J by 0 bases, leaving 13 bases between them. CDR3 coding DNA: TGTGCCAGCAGCTTACCGGGGACCAGGGTGAACACTGAAGCTTTCTTT. Its translation: CASSLPGTRVNTEAFF.

This clonotype has more than one count but fewer than ten. The chain couples TRBV20-1 to TRBJ1-4; D remains ambiguous. The CDR3 is 14 amino acids. The V gene lost 7 bases and the J gene lost 4 bases, with 16 bases spanning the gap. The germline gives CDR1 DFQATT, CDR2 SNEGSKA (reference sequence). This chain's CDR3 is CSVTARSFNEKLFF. The CDR3 DNA is TGCAGTGTCACTGCCAGGAGCTTTAATGAAAAACTGTTTTTT.

The V call is TRBV5-4, the J call TRBJ1-1; 10 nucleotides align to TRBD1. The CDR3 runs 14 residues. Germline trimming cut 4 bases from V and 1 base from J; bases unmatched to any gene: 1. Germline V gene data show CDR1 as SGHNT and CDR2 as YYREEE (reference sequence). The CDR3 sequence is CASSGQGENTEAFF. The CDR3 DNA reads TGTGCCAGCAGCGGACAGGGGGAGAACACTGAAGCTTTCTTT.

This clonotype has a handful of counts. The chain carries TRBV20-1 and TRBJ1-5, with D perhaps matching TRBD1 (6 bases). V lost 4 bases, J lost 7 bases, and 11 bases lay in between. CDR3 length: 12 residues. Germline loops: CDR1 DFQATT, CDR2 SNEGSKA (reference sequence). CDR3: CSANRVGQPQHF. The CDR3 bases are TGCAGTGCTAACAGGGTGGGACAGCCCCAGCATTTT.

This clonotype was recorded many times. The gene calls are TRBV19 and TRBJ1-1; D ambiguous. The germline V and J ends were trimmed by 5 bases and 4 bases, with 14 bases remaining between them. This CDR3 contains 14 residues. Germline V CDR1 and CDR2: LNHDA, SQIVND (reference sequence). The CDR3 loop is CASSFDWGTTEAFF. The CDR3 nucleotides are TGTGCCAGTAGTTTCGATTGGGGAACCACTGAAGCTTTCTTT. Complete variable domain (other parts from reference TRBV19 and TRBJ1-1): DGGITQSPKYLFRKEGQNVTLSCEQNLNHDAMYWYRQDPGQGLRLIYYSQIVNDFQKGDIAEGYSVSREKKESFPLTVTSAQKNPTAFYLCASSFDWGTTEAFFGQGTRLTVV.

Turning to this clonotype: No DNA is shown, since the ends of the CDR3 on it are uncertain; the CDR3 is the one TCRdb lists. The V and J genes are TRBV5-1 and TRBJ1-2; the table's D call of TRBD1 was not tested on the DNA. Looked up from germline, CDR1 is SGHRS and CDR2 is YFSETQ. Inclusive of both ends, the CDR3 amounts to 14 amino acids. This CDR3 reads CDSYRAGNFAFGTF.

This clonotype has ten or more counts. The rearrangement links TRBV6-6 to TRBJ1-1; weak D call: TRBD1 (5 bases). The germline V gene has CDR1 MNHNY and CDR2 SVGAGI (reference sequence). CDR3 size: 13 residues. V gave up 4 bases and J gave up 2 bases, with 8 bases separating them. DNA of the CDR3: TGTGCCAGCAGTTCTCAGGGAAACACTGAAGCTTTCTTT. Amino acid sequence: CASSSQGNTEAFF.